The rows below give T cell receptor beta chains drawn from one sample of a study of regulatory T cells in long-lasting Graves disease. Via MiXCR, TCRdb re-called the multiplex PCR reads, giving one row per CDR3 protein. The sample contains approximately 440,000 distinct CDR3 sequences, about 17% of which appear only once. The same specimen was also included in a second study, on T cells in Graves' hyperthyroidism and ophthalmopathy.

The input for sequencing was peripheral blood mononuclear cells (PBMCs), taken at new diagnosis, from a patient treated with antithyroid drugs. Receptor source: a man between 40 and 49 years old with Graves disease. CDR3s include the opening cysteine and the closing phenylalanine or tryptophan. The D gene is left open where the match is weak. Some rows mark clone size as missing; the rest say once, few, many or name a class of expanded clone.

CDR3aa,CDR3nt,j_gene,d_gene,v_gene,abundance
CAWSFPGLAYYEQYF,TGTGCCTGGAGCTTCCCGGGACTAGCATACTACGAGCAGTACTTC,TRBJ2-7,TRBD2,TRBV30,many
CASSYSGTGSVYEQYF,TGTGCCAGCAGTTACTCGGGGACAGGGTCGGTTTACGAGCAGTACTTC,TRBJ2-7,TRBD1,TRBV6-2/TRBV6-3,many
CASSAGQGTTHGYTF,TGTGCCAGCAGTGCGGGACAGGGGACAACCCATGGCTACACCTTC,TRBJ1-2,TRBD1,TRBV28,.
CASSPQGERYEQYF,TGTGCCAGCAGTCCGCAGGGTGAACGGTACGAGCAGTACTTC,TRBJ2-7,.,TRBV28,many
CATGVGSHNTGELFF,TGTGCCACCGGAGTTGGGTCCCATAACACCGGGGAGCTGTTTTTT,TRBJ2-2,.,TRBV24-1,once
CASSRPRTSGTGEQFF,TGTGCCAGCAGTCGTCCTCGGACTAGCGGGACTGGTGAGCAGTTCTTC,TRBJ2-1,TRBD2,TRBV6-2/TRBV6-3,many
CASSPRDRGQANYGYTF,TGTGCCAGCAGCCCACGGGACAGGGGGCAAGCTAACTATGGCTACACCTTC,TRBJ1-2,TRBD1,TRBV6-1,many
CATSDFQGARNEQFF,TGTGCCACCAGTGATTTCCAGGGCGCCAGGAATGAGCAGTTCTTC,TRBJ2-1,.,TRBV24-1,many
CASPPGGSLREQYF,TGTGCCAGTCCCCCGGGCGGGAGCCTCCGCGAGCAGTACTTC,TRBJ2-7,TRBD2,TRBV13,.
CASTRFGGPANTGELFF,TGTGCCAGCACCAGATTTGGGGGCCCCGCGAACACCGGGGAGCTGTTTTTT,TRBJ2-2,.,TRBV6-1,few
CASSLEGQPSYEQYF,TGTGCCAGCAGTTTGGAGGGACAGCCAAGCTACGAGCAGTACTTC,TRBJ2-7,.,TRBV28,.
CASSPSRDAIGQQYF,TGTGCCAGCTCACCTTCACGGGACGCCATAGGGCAGCAGTACTTC,TRBJ2-7,.,TRBV18,many
CASSIVGSSYNEQFF,TGCGCCAGCAGCATAGTGGGGAGCTCCTACAATGAGCAGTTCTTC,TRBJ2-1,.,TRBV5-1,many
CSASFLRTGSSYEQYF,TGCAGTGCTAGCTTCCTCCGGACAGGGAGCTCCTACGAGCAGTACTTC,TRBJ2-7,TRBD1,TRBV20-1,many
CASSPGTGVYNEQFF,TGTGCCAGCAGCCCCGGGACAGGGGTCTACAATGAGCAGTTCTTC,TRBJ2-1,TRBD1,TRBV7-9,many
CASRSTGDSYEQYF,TGTGCCAGCAGATCTACAGGGGACTCCTACGAGCAGTACTTC,TRBJ2-7,TRBD1,TRBV12-3/TRBV12-4,.
CASKLAGGNTGELFF,TGTGCCAGCAAACTAGCGGGAGGGAACACCGGGGAGCTGTTTTTT,TRBJ2-2,TRBD2,TRBV6-2/TRBV6-3,.
CASGSTGELFF,TGTGCCAGCGGGTCGACCGGGGAGCTGTTTTTT,TRBJ2-2,.,TRBV7-9,few
CASSLGQGTGETQYF,TGTGCCAGCAGTCTTGGACAGGGGACAGGGGAGACCCAGTACTTC,TRBJ2-5,TRBD1,TRBV28,many
CASSESTSGKGKEQYF,TGCGCCAGCAGTGAGTCAACTAGCGGGAAAGGAAAGGAGCAGTACTTC,TRBJ2-7,TRBD2,TRBV10-2,.
CASSQPGRETQYF,TGTGCCAGCAGCCAACCGGGGAGGGAGACCCAGTACTTC,TRBJ2-5,.,TRBV27,many
CASSLAGANTGELFF,TGTGCCAGCAGCTTGGCGGGAGCAAACACCGGGGAGCTGTTTTTT,TRBJ2-2,TRBD2,TRBV11-2,many
CASSVPGQGIHEQYF,TGTGCCAGCAGCGTGCCGGGACAGGGGATCCACGAGCAGTACTTC,TRBJ2-7,TRBD1,TRBV28,many
CASSRLAGDRNEQFF,TGTGCCAGCAGTCGACTAGCGGGAGATCGTAATGAGCAGTTCTTC,TRBJ2-1,TRBD2,TRBV7-6,many
CASSVPGFQETQYF,TGTGCCAGCAGTGTCCCGGGCTTCCAAGAGACCCAGTACTTC,TRBJ2-5,.,TRBV28,.
CASSVERGPYNEQFF,TGTGCCAGCAGCGTAGAGCGGGGCCCCTACAATGAGCAGTTCTTC,TRBJ2-1,TRBD2,TRBV6-1,many
CSARDRGFPSTDTQYF,TGCAGTGCGAGGGACAGGGGGTTCCCCTCCACAGATACGCAGTATTTT,TRBJ2-3,TRBD1,TRBV20-1,many
CSASISGRAEETQYF,TGCAGTGCTAGTATAAGCGGGAGGGCGGAAGAGACCCAGTACTTC,TRBJ2-5,TRBD2,TRBV20-1,many
CASSPGVGGGTDTQYF,TGTGCCAGCAGCCCCGGGGTGGGGGGGGGTACAGATACGCAGTATTTT,TRBJ2-3,TRBD2,TRBV11-2,many
CSAYREGYEQYF,TGCAGCGCCTACAGGGAGGGTTACGAGCAGTACTTC,TRBJ2-7,.,TRBV29-1,many
CATSRPPGVAELNTGELFF,TGTGCCACCAGCAGGCCGCCTGGCGTAGCGGAGTTGAACACCGGGGAGCTGTTTTTT,TRBJ2-2,.,TRBV15,few
CASSYYGNEQYF,TGTGCCAGCAGTTACTACGGTAACGAGCAGTACTTC,TRBJ2-7,.,TRBV6-5,few
CASSLGRARTEAFF,TGCGCCAGCAGCTTGGGACGGGCGCGGACTGAAGCTTTCTTT,TRBJ1-1,.,TRBV5-1,many
CASSLTDRVGQPQHF,TGTGCCAGCAGCTTAACCGACAGGGTCGGACAGCCCCAGCATTTT,TRBJ1-5,TRBD1,TRBV11-2,many
CSALTGAVSNQPQHF,TGCAGTGCCCTTACAGGGGCCGTAAGCAATCAGCCCCAGCATTTT,TRBJ1-5,TRBD1,TRBV20-1,many
CSALLDSYYEKLFF,TGCAGCGCCCTCTTGGACAGCTACTATGAAAAACTGTTTTTT,TRBJ1-4,.,TRBV29-1,few
CALIRGGTGGYTF,TGTGCCTTGATTCGGGGGGGAACGGGTGGCTACACCTTC,TRBJ1-2,.,TRBV30,many
CASSLKQNTEAFF,TGTGCCAGCAGCTTAAAACAGAACACTGAAGCTTTCTTT,TRBJ1-1,.,TRBV7-6,.
CASSASTGGTDTQYF,TGTGCCAGCAGCGCCTCGACAGGGGGCACAGATACGCAGTATTTT,TRBJ2-3,TRBD1,TRBV11-2,many
CAIGELLAPQGTQYF,TGTGCCATCGGGGAATTACTAGCACCCCAGGGGACCCAGTACTTC,TRBJ2-5,.,TRBV10-3,many
CASSLLPTGQETQYF,TGTGCCAGCAGCCTCCTCCCGACAGGCCAAGAGACCCAGTACTTC,TRBJ2-5,.,TRBV3-1,.
CASSTGLAMETQYF,TGTGCCAGCAGTACGGGACTAGCGATGGAGACCCAGTACTTC,TRBJ2-5,TRBD2,TRBV12-3/TRBV12-4,many
CASSQGAGYTDTQYF,TGCGCCAGCAGCCAAGGTGCAGGATACACAGATACGCAGTATTTT,TRBJ2-3,.,TRBV4-1,few
CSAPDTEAFF,TGCAGTGCCCCCGACACTGAAGCTTTCTTT,TRBJ1-1,.,TRBV20-1,many
CASRPRTSGSKQYF,TGTGCCAGCAGGCCTAGGACTAGCGGGAGTAAGCAGTACTTC,TRBJ2-7,TRBD2,TRBV28,many
CSARDPNQPQHF,TGCAGTGCTAGAGATCCTAATCAGCCCCAGCATTTT,TRBJ1-5,.,TRBV20-1,.
CASSFEGGDTYWTSEAFF,TGCGCCAGCAGCTTCGAAGGAGGGGACACATACTGGACGTCTGAAGCTTTCTTT,TRBJ1-1,.,TRBV5-1,many
CASSVDGGTYNEQFF,TGTGCCAGCAGCGTAGATGGCGGGACCTACAATGAGCAGTTCTTC,TRBJ2-1,.,TRBV9,few
CASSSNSGNTDTQYF,TGTGCCAGCAGCTCAAATAGCGGGAACACAGATACGCAGTATTTT,TRBJ2-3,TRBD2,TRBV11-2,.
CAGSLLAGGYNEQFF,TGTGCCGGCAGCTTGCTAGCGGGAGGCTACAATGAGCAGTTCTTC,TRBJ2-1,TRBD2,TRBV11-3,few
CSARVYRGVYGYTF,TGCAGTGCTAGAGTGTATCGGGGAGTCTATGGCTACACCTTC,TRBJ1-2,.,TRBV20-1,many
CASSSYTRDEQFF,TGTGCCAGCAGTTCTTATACTAGGGATGAGCAGTTCTTC,TRBJ2-1,.,TRBV28,many
CASSYEGAGNSPLHF,TGTGCCAGCAGTTACGAAGGGGCTGGTAATTCACCCCTCCACTTT,TRBJ1-6,.,TRBV6-2/TRBV6-3,few
CATSDPSGDTGELFF,TGTGCCACCAGTGATCCTTCAGGGGACACCGGGGAGCTGTTTTTT,TRBJ2-2,.,TRBV24-1,.